In this sample, the clone carrying this T cell receptor (beta chain) turned up a few times. Its target is unknown. This entry comes from a study of T cells after yellow fever vaccination. Across the whole study: Fractions containing few cells were prepared with SMART-Seq v4 Ultra Low Input. Study-wide results and caveats: The CD4 and CD8 compartments had a small share of their clonotypes in common. At around 95% for CD4 and approximately 88% for CD8, most primary-vaccination clones showed up again after the booster. A faster peak, day 5 versus 15, was reached by the weaker secondary response.

TCRdb redid the calling of the 5' RACE reads with MiXCR, one entry per CDR3 protein. The sample records hundreds of thousands of distinct CDR3 sequences, 8.7% being singletons. The V end lost 3 bases, the J end lost 9 bases, and 21 bases lay between the germline ends. The CDR3 length is 15 residues. The input for sequencing was PBMCs, taken on the day of the first yellow fever vaccination. The TCR was taken from a man aged 18 to 29 who received the YFV17D yellow fever vaccine. The chain is built from TRBV12-3 or TRBV12-4 and TRBJ2-7; TRBD1 might be the D (6 bases). CDR3 DNA: TGTGCCAGCAGTTTTGGGGGACAAGGGACGCCCGGGCAGTACTTC. This codes for CASSFGGQGTPGQYF.